Listed below are T cell receptor beta chains from one sample, sequenced in a study of blood T cell repertoires in COVID-19. Libraries were prepared by immunoSEQ multiplex PCR; TCRdb keeps only in-frame clonotypes and omits some of them. The sample has under 150,000 clones; around 87% are singletons. The sequenced sample consisted of peripheral blood. Receptors originate from a man aged 45-60 years with active COVID-19. The CDR3 runs from the conserved cysteine through the conserved F or W. A D gene is named only where the DNA matches it firmly. Clone size, where shown, is once, few, many, or a class for clones that have expanded.

d_gene | j_gene | abundance | v_gene | CDR3aa | CDR3nt
. | TRBJ1-4 | . | TRBV5-4 | CASSSDGGGLGEKLFF | TGTGCCAGCAGCTCTGACGGGGGGGGTTTAGGTGAAAAACTGTTTTTT
. | TRBJ1-1 | . | TRBV7-9 | CASSLGGGDTEAFF | TGTGCCAGCAGCTTAGGAGGGGGGGACACTGAAGCTTTCTTT
. | TRBJ2-2 | . | TRBV7-2 | CASRRSGDTGELFF | TGTGCCAGCAGGCGGTCCGGTGACACCGGGGAGCTGTTTTTT
TRBD1 | TRBJ2-3 | . | TRBV11-1 | CASSHRGGTDTQYF | TGTGCCAGCAGCCACAGGGGCGGCACAGATACGCAGTATTTT
. | TRBJ2-6 | . | TRBV18 | CASSPGAGANVLTF | TGTGCCAGCTCACCAGGGGCCGGGGCCAACGTCCTGACTTTC
. | TRBJ2-1 | . | TRBV5-8 | CASRPPAPTSSYNEQFF | TGTGCCAGCAGGCCCCCTGCGCCGACAAGCTCCTACAATGAGCAGTTCTTC
TRBD1 | TRBJ1-4 | . | TRBV13 | CASSWDRDREKLFF | TGTGCCAGCAGCTGGGACAGGGACAGGGAAAAACTGTTTTTT
TRBD1 | TRBJ2-7 | once | TRBV6-2/TRBV6-3 | CASSYRQGPWRYEQYF | TGTGCCAGCAGTTATCGACAGGGGCCTTGGAGGTACGAGCAGTACTTC
TRBD1 | TRBJ2-3 | once | TRBV7-2 | CASSFRRRTGSTDTQYF | TGTGCCAGCAGCTTCCGACGACGGACAGGGAGCACAGATACGCAGTATTTT
TRBD1 | TRBJ1-5 | . | TRBV7-8 | CASSSRPGTDLSNQPQHF | TGTGCCAGCAGCTCCCGACCTGGGACAGACCTTAGCAATCAGCCCCAGCATTTT
TRBD2 | TRBJ2-7 | . | TRBV10-3 | CAAGGGVNYEQYF | TGTGCCGCTGGCGGGGGTGTAAACTACGAGCAGTACTTC
TRBD2 | TRBJ2-1 | . | TRBV9 | CASSPRAGGVANEQFF | TGTGCCAGCAGCCCACGAGCGGGGGGCGTCGCTAATGAGCAGTTCTTC
. | TRBJ1-5 | . | TRBV18 | CASSPNPGGLQPQHF | TGTGCCAGCTCACCCAACCCGGGGGGTCTTCAGCCCCAGCATTTT
. | TRBJ1-2 | once | TRBV2 | CASSPGRDQATVCTF | TGTGCCAGCAGTCCTGGGCGGGACCAAGCCACGGTATGCACCTTC
TRBD1 | TRBJ1-2 | few | TRBV15 | CATSTRTTGDGYTF | TGTGCCACCAGCACTCGGACTACAGGGGATGGCTACACCTTC
TRBD2 | TRBJ2-7 | . | TRBV10-3 | CAIRTSGAYEQYF | TGTGCCATCCGGACTAGCGGGGCGTACGAGCAGTACTTC
TRBD2 | TRBJ2-5 | once | TRBV7-2 | CASSSRGGRETQYF | TGTGCCAGCAGCTCGCGGGGGGGCCGGGAGACCCAGTACTTC
TRBD2 | TRBJ2-2 | few | TRBV13 | CASSPWVSGGFANTGELFF | TGTGCCAGCAGCCCTTGGGTTAGCGGGGGGTTCGCGAACACCGGGGAGCTGTTTTTT
. | TRBJ1-5 | . | TRBV6-7 | CASSYPSGGINQPQHF | TGTGCCAGCAGTTACCCTTCGGGGGGGATCAATCAGCCCCAGCATTTT
TRBD2 | TRBJ2-4 | . | TRBV5-1 | CASSPGLAGRRGAKNIQYF | TGCGCCAGCAGCCCGGGACTAGCGGGGAGGAGGGGAGCCAAAAACATTCAGTACTTC
. | TRBJ2-3 | . | TRBV19 | CASSIATDTDTQYF | TGTGCCAGTAGTATAGCGACAGACACAGATACGCAGTATTTT
. | TRBJ1-2 | . | TRBV20-1 | CSASTRGGGYTF | TGCAGTGCTAGTACCAGGGGCGGAGGCTACACCTTC
TRBD2 | TRBJ2-7 | . | TRBV3-1/TRBV3-2 | CASSPLRGDTYEQYF | TGTGCCAGCAGCCCCCTGCGGGGGGATACCTACGAGCAGTACTTC
. | TRBJ2-3 | . | TRBV4-2 | CASSQQKGEYTQYF | TGTGCCAGCAGCCAACAAAAGGGGGAGTATACGCAGTATTTT
. | TRBJ1-1 | . | TRBV6-6 | CASSRGSATPLITEAFF | TGTGCCAGCAGTCGGGGGAGTGCGACACCACTAATCACTGAAGCTTTCTTT
. | TRBJ2-2 | . | TRBV18 | CASSPGGNTGELFF | TGTGCCAGCTCACCGGGGGGAAACACCGGGGAGCTGTTTTTT
. | TRBJ2-6 | . | TRBV5-6 | CASSLLDRYPSGANVLTF | TGTGCCAGCAGCTTGCTAGACAGGTATCCGTCCGGGGCCAACGTCCTGACTTTC
. | TRBJ2-1 | . | TRBV2 | CASSVSGLSGYNEQFF | TGTGCCAGCAGCGTCTCCGGGCTTTCGGGGTACAATGAGCAGTTCTTC
. | TRBJ2-2 | . | TRBV25-1 | CASTKGGDGNTGELFF | TGTGCCAGCACCAAAGGAGGTGACGGGAACACCGGGGAGCTGTTTTTT
TRBD2 | TRBJ2-2 | . | TRBV6-2/TRBV6-3 | CASSTPFFGTSGGTGELFF | TGTGCCAGCAGTACCCCCTTTTTTGGGACTAGCGGTGGTACCGGGGAGCTGTTTTTT
. | TRBJ2-7 | . | TRBV27 | CASSSGAHEQYF | TGTGCCAGCAGTTCAGGGGCCCACGAGCAGTACTTC
. | TRBJ1-2 | . | TRBV12-3/TRBV12-4 | CASSRTGNGYTF | TGTGCCAGCAGCCGAACAGGGAACGGCTACACCTTC
TRBD2 | TRBJ2-6 | . | TRBV29-1 | CSVREGSSGANVLTF | TGCAGCGTGCGGGAGGGGAGCTCTGGGGCCAACGTCCTGACTTTC
. | TRBJ1-4 | . | TRBV30 | CAWSAERYEKLFF | TGTGCCTGGAGTGCGGAGAGGTACGAAAAACTGTTTTTT
. | TRBJ1-1 | . | TRBV5-1 | CASSLAIGRAAGMNTEAFF | TGCGCCAGCAGCTTGGCCATAGGGAGGGCGGCGGGGATGAACACTGAAGCTTTCTTT
TRBD2 | TRBJ2-5 | once | TRBV5-1 | CASSALSGEGETQYF | TGCGCCAGCAGCGCCCTTAGCGGGGAGGGAGAGACCCAGTACTTC